This TCR beta chain was obtained from a study of blood T cell repertoires in COVID-19. Trimming shortened V by 2 bases and J by 3 bases, and 13 bases separated the two germline ends. The CDR3 is made up of 16 amino acids. The germline CDR1 and CDR2 sequences are MNHEY and SMNVEV (reference sequence). The protocol was immunoSEQ multiplex PCR, while the TCRdb copy is restricted to in-frame clones and leaves out a portion. The sample gives 80,000 to 90,000 clones, about 87% of which show up once; roughly 5.4% is in the top ten. The sequence came from a man between 40 and 49 years old with acute or convalescent COVID-19. V gene TRBV27 combines with J gene TRBJ2-2, with D perhaps TRBD2 (6 bases). The sample taken for sequencing was peripheral blood. CDR3 nucleotide sequence: TGTGCCAGCAGTTTACTCGGAGGGCCCGACACCGGGGAGCTGTTTTTT. The encoded protein is CASSLLGGPDTGELFF.